These 19 T cell receptor beta chains originate from one sample sequenced in a study of T cell repertoires in cytomegalovirus infection. TCRdb reanalysed the reads using MiXCR and keeps one entry per CDR3 protein. The data contain about 740,000 distinct CDR3 sequences, approximately 34% of them seen just once; the ten biggest clones take up around 2.6%. Specimen: PBMCs. The receptors were gathered from a human donor in good health (CMV status not recorded). Some clones in this sample may be carry-over from other donors' samples.

The sample holds a few counts of this clonotype. The V call is TRBV6-1, the J call TRBJ2-5; possible D gene TRBD1, 5 bases. This CDR3 has 15 amino acids. CDR1 and CDR2 (germline): MNHNS, SASEGT. The V gene lost 2 bases and the J gene lost 7 bases, with 17 bases spanning the gap. The CDR3 nucleotides read TGTGCCAGCAGTGAATTGGGCCTATCAAGGGGGACCCAGTACTTC. Translation gives CASSELGLSRGTQYF.

J is TRBJ2-3 and V is TRBV24-1; D is possibly TRBD2 (5 bases). CDR1 and CDR2 (germline): KGHDR, SFDVKD. The V gene lost 8 bases and the J gene lost 13 bases, with 15 bases spanning the gap. The CDR3 is 11 residues long. As DNA, the CDR3 is TGTGCCACCAAAGGAAATAGCGACAAGTATTTT. It is translated as CATKGNSDKYF.

The sample holds a few counts of this clonotype. The chain recombines TRBV6-1 with TRBJ1-2; 10 bases agree with TRBD1. The CDR3 has 14 amino acids. Germline V CDR1 and CDR2: MNHNS, SASEGT. Trimming at V came to 7 bases and at J to 4 bases, leaving 6 bases not matched to a gene. CDR3 amino acids: CASTIRDRGYGYTF. CDR3 nucleotides: TGTGCCAGCACTATCCGGGACAGGGGCTATGGCTACACCTTC.

V gene TRBV10-3 combines with J gene TRBJ2-6; D is uncertain. The CDR3 contains 12 residues. The V gene lost 4 bases and the J gene lost 2 bases, with 0 bases spanning the gap. Germline assignment: CDR1 ENHRY and CDR2 SYGVKD. Here the CDR3 DNA reads TGTGCCATCAGTGCTGGGGCCAACGTCCTGACTTTC. Amino acids: CAISAGANVLTF.

This clonotype was observed a few times. V and J are TRBV10-3 and TRBJ1-6; tentative D call: TRBD1 (5 bases). V was clipped by 6 bases and J by 5 bases, with 11 bases between them. Germline values: CDR1 ENHRY, CDR2 SYGVKD. The CDR3 is made up of 14 amino acids. CDR3 sequence reads: CAIRGTNDNSPLHF. The CDR3 nucleotides are TGTGCCATCAGAGGGACCAATGATAATTCACCCCTCCACTTT.

This clonotype was observed once. The chain has TRBV12-3 or TRBV12-4 and TRBJ1-6, with D tentatively TRBD1 (5 bases). This CDR3 is built from 19 residues. V dropped 2 bases and J dropped 2 bases, with 19 bases sitting between them. The CDR3 protein is CASSLRTPGRGAYNSPLHF. For the CDR3, the DNA is TGTGCCAGCAGTTTACGGACTCCCGGCCGGGGGGCCTATAATTCACCCCTCCACTTT.

The chain combines TRBV28 with TRBJ2-2; 10 bases match TRBD1. The V segment lost 3 bases and the J segment 14 bases; nucleotides outside the gene matches: 12. Germline V CDR1 and CDR2: MDHEN, SYDVKM. The CDR3 length is 15 residues. CDR3 DNA: TGTGCCAGCAGTTTCCTTCTCGACAGGGGGCATTTTCTGTTTTTT. Translation gives CASSFLLDRGHFLFF. The whole variable domain, filled in from reference TRBV28 and TRBJ2-2, reads DVKVTQSSRYLVKRTGEKVFLECVQDMDHENMFWYRQDPGLGLRLIYFSYDVKMKEKGDIPEGYSVSREKKERFSLILESASTNQTSMYLCASSFLLDRGHFLFFGEGSRLTVL.

The sample holds a few counts of this clonotype. The V and J genes are TRBV19 and TRBJ1-5; D is uncertain. CDR1 is LNHDA, CDR2 SQIVND, per germline (reference sequence). Trimming cost V 9 bases and J 6 bases, with 18 bases left between them. The CDR3 contains 14 residues. DNA for the CDR3: TGTGCCAGCGCCTTCTGGGGTATGGGTCAGCCCCAGCATTTT. Its translation is CASAFWGMGQPQHF.

On this clonotype: This may stem from a read error, because a much larger clone lies one nucleotide away. CDR3 DNA: TGTGCCAGCAGCCACCGGACTCGCGGTTTCACCGGGGAGCTGTTTTTT. Translation: CASSHRTRGFTGELFF. This chain links TRBV7-4 with TRBJ2-2; D might be TRBD2 (5 bases). Between the trimmed V and J ends, which lost 5 bases and 4 bases, there was a span of 17 bases. The length of the CDR3 is 16 residues. Germline V CDR1 and CDR2: SGHVT, SQSDAQ.

This clonotype occurred a few times. This chain connects TRBV12-3 or TRBV12-4 to TRBJ1-2; TRBD1 matches 9 bases. The V and J ends lost 4 bases and 7 bases, in that order; junction bases with no gene match: 22. The length of the CDR3 is 19 residues. CDR3 amino acids: CASSSQWTGAQERRVGYTF. The CDR3 region has the DNA TGTGCCAGCAGTTCACAATGGACAGGGGCCCAAGAACGAAGAGTTGGCTACACCTTC.

In this sample, this clonotype turned up many times. This chain links TRBV7-3 with TRBJ1-1, with a possible D match to TRBD1 (5 bases). The CDR3 length is 13 residues. The germline CDR1 and CDR2 sequences are SGHTA and FQGTGA. Trimming removed 0 bases from V and 11 bases from J, with 13 bases in between. CDR3 protein: CASSLTGTQYAFF. The CDR3 region has the DNA TGTGCCAGCAGCTTAACGGGGACGCAATACGCTTTCTTT. The variable domain in full, with the rest retrieved from reference TRBV7-3 and TRBJ1-1, is GAGVSQTPSNKVTEKGKYVELRCDPISGHTALYWYRQSLGQGPEFLIYFQGTGAADDSGLPNDRFFAVRPEGSVSTLKIQRTERGDSAVYLCASSLTGTQYAFFGQGTRLTVV.

With regard to this clonotype: It may be a read error: a sequence one base away is much more abundant. The chain links TRBV12-3 or TRBV12-4 to TRBJ1-4, with TRBD1 as a possible D gene (6 bases). There are 15 residues in the CDR3. V lost 5 bases, J lost 0 bases, and 10 bases lay in between. Here the CDR3 DNA reads TGTGCCAGCAGTATCTACAGGGCAACTAATGAAAAACTGTTTTTT. This translates into CASSIYRATNEKLFF.

Worth noting for this clonotype: A read error is likely, as this CDR3 ends without the conserved phenylalanine or tryptophan. The limits of the CDR3 on the DNA are not certain, so only TCRdb's listed CDR3 is given. The chain recombines TRBV28 with TRBJ2-7; the table gives TRBD2 as D, unverified against the DNA. Per germline, CDR1 MDHEN and CDR2 SYDVKM. The CDR3 adds up to 9 amino acids, both ends counted. The CDR3 sequence is CARDPVDYS.

The gene calls are TRBV5-1 and TRBJ1-3, with D perhaps matching TRBD1 (6 bases). The germline gives CDR1 SGHRS, CDR2 YFSETQ. The CDR3 runs to 16 residues. Trimming took off 2 bases at V and 0 bases at J, with 12 bases between the two ends. The CDR3 reads CASSFQGPSSGNTIYF. CDR3 DNA: TGCGCCAGCAGCTTCCAGGGGCCGAGCTCTGGAAACACCATATATTTT.

This rearrangement joins TRBV7-4 to TRBJ2-7; 7 bases align to TRBD1. The CDR3 is made up of 13 amino acids. The V gene end was trimmed by 3 bases and the J gene end by 6 bases; junction bases not matched to a gene: 5. The V gene's germline CDR1 is SGHVT and CDR2 SQSDAQ. The DNA of the CDR3 is TGTGCCAGCAGCTTTGACAGGGTTGGCGAGCAGTACTTC. This sequence encodes CASSFDRVGEQYF.

V and J are TRBV24-1 and TRBJ2-1; perhaps TRBD2 as D (5 bases). The CDR3 loop spans 13 amino acids. Germline V lookup: CDR1 KGHDR, CDR2 SFDVKD. Trimming left V 1 base short and J 7 bases short, with 7 bases between. The CDR3 coding sequence is TGTGCCACCAGTGATTTATCGGGGAATGAGCAGTTCTTC. Its translation: CATSDLSGNEQFF.

In its sample, this clonotype was seen many times. The genes are TRBV7-8 and TRBJ1-1; D is unresolved. In germline, CDR1 is SGHVS, CDR2 FQNEAQ. This CDR3 comprises 14 residues. V lost 1 base and J lost 3, with 9 bases in between. Here the CDR3 DNA reads TGTGCCAGCAGCTTAGGCGGGTTCGACACTGAAGCTTTCTTT. This gives the protein CASSLGGFDTEAFF.

This clonotype has at least ten counts. This chain joins TRBV12-3 or TRBV12-4 and TRBJ1-1; D remains ambiguous. Trimming removed 7 bases at V and 1 base at J, with 16 bases between. The CDR3 contains 15 residues. In DNA, the CDR3 is TGTGCCAGCAAGAATAAGGACGGGCAGAACACTGAAGCTTTCTTT. Translated: CASKNKDGQNTEAFF.

The chain recombines TRBV6-2 or TRBV6-3 with TRBJ1-2; D uncertain. The length of the CDR3 is 14 residues. V lost 2 bases and J lost 2, with 9 bases in between. Germline lookup yields CDR1 MNHEY and CDR2 SVGEGT. The CDR3 nucleotides are TGTGCCAGCAGTTACGCGGAGGGAAACTATGGCTACACCTTC. This gives the protein CASSYAEGNYGYTF.